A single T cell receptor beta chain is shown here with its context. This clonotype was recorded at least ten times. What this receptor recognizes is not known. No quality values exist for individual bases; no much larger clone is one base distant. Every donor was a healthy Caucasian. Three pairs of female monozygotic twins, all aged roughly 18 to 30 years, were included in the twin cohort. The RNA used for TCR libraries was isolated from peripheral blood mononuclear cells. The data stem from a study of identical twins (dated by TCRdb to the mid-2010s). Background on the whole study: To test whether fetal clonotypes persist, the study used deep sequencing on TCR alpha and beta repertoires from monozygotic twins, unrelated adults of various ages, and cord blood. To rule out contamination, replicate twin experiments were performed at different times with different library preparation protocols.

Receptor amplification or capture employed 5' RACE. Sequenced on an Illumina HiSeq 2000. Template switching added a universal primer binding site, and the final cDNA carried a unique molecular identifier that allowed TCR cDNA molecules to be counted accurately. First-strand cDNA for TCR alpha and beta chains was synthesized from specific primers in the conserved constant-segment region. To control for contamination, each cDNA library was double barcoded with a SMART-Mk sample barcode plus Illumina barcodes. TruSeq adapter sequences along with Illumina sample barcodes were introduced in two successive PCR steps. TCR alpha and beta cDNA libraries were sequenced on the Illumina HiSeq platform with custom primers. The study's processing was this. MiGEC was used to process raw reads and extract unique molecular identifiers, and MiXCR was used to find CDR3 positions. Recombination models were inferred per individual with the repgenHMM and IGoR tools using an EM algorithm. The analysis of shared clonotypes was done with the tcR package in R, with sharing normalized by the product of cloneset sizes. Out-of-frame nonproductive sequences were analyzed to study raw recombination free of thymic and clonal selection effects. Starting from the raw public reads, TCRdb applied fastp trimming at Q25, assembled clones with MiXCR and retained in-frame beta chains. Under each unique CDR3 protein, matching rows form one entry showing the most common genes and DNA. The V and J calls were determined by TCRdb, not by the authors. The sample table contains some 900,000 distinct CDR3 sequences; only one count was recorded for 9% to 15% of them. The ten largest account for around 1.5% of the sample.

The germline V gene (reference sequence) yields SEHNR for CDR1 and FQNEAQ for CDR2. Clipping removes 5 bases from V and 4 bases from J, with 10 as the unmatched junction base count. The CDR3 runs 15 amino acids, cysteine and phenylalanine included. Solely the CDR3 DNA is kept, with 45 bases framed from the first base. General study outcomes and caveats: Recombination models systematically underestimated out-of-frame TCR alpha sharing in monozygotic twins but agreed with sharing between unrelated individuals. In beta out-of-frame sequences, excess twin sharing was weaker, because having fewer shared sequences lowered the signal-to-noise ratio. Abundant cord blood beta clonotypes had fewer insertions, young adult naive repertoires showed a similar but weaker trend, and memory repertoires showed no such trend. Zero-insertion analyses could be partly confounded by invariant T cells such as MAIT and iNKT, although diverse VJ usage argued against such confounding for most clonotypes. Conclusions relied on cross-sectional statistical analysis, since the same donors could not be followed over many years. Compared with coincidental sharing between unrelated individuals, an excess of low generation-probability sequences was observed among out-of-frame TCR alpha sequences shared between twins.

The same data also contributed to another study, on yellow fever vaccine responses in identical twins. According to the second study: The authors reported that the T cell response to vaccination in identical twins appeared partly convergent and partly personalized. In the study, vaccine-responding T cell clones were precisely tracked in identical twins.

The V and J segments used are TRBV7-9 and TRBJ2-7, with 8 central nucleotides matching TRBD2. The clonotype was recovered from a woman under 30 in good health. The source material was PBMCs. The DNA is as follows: TGTGCCAGCAGCCCCGGGAGGGGTCGAATTTACGAGCAGTACTTC. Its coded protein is CASSPGRGRIYEQYF.